The 10 T cell receptor beta chains below were found in one sample sequenced in a study of T cell responses to AZD1222 COVID-19 vaccine. Clones were sequenced by immunoSEQ multiplex PCR, and TCRdb holds only the in-frame ones, with some missing. The sample shows some 150,000 clones, 85% to 95% of them seen only once. Sequenced here: peripheral blood, sampled on day 0 of AZD1222 vaccination. These receptors were collected from an adult in good health.

The chain joins TRBV14 to TRBJ2-4; 8 positions agree with TRBD1. V was pared by 3 bases and J by 3 bases, with 4 bases of the junction left unmatched. The germline V gene has CDR1 SGHDN and CDR2 FVKESK. This CDR3 region has 15 residues. The CDR3 reads CASSHTGTGKNIQYF. Written as DNA, the CDR3 is TGTGCCAGCAGCCACACCGGGACAGGCAAAAACATTCAGTACTTC.

The rearrangement joins TRBV28 to TRBJ1-1, with TRBD1 identical over 9 bases. Germline V CDR1 and CDR2: MDHEN, SYDVKM. The CDR3 runs 15 residues. V shed 6 bases, J shed 5 bases, and the junction held 10 bases outside the gene matches. CDR3 region: CASSLGTGGRTEAFF. The CDR3 DNA is TGTGCCAGCAGCCTAGGAACAGGGGGCCGAACTGAAGCTTTCTTT.

The chain combines TRBV5-4 with TRBJ1-6; D may be TRBD1 (5 bases). V lost 0 bases and J lost 5, with 9 bases in between. Germline CDR1 reads SGHNT; CDR2 reads YYREEE (reference sequence). This CDR3 has 15 residues. The CDR3 sequence: CASSLGSGHNSPLHF. The CDR3 DNA reads TGTGCCAGCAGCTTGGGTTCAGGGCATAATTCACCCCTCCACTTT.

CDR3 region: CSYDPTNTGELFF. For the CDR3, the DNA is TGCAGCTACGACCCGACGAACACCGGGGAGCTGTTTTTT. The chain joins TRBV29-1 to TRBJ2-2; D unresolved. The germline gives CDR1 SQVTM, CDR2 ANQGSEA. V was trimmed by 8 bases and J by 0 bases, leaving 10 bases between them. This CDR3 is built from 13 residues.

The rearrangement uses TRBV5-1 and TRBJ2-7; possible D gene TRBD2, 5 bases. From germline, CDR1 is SGHRS and CDR2 YFSETQ. The germline V and J ends were trimmed by 4 bases and 6 bases, with 14 bases remaining between them. The CDR3 is 13 amino acids. In nucleotides, the CDR3 is TGCGCCAGCAGCCCGGACGGGGAAGGCGAGCAGTACTTC. This sequence encodes CASSPDGEGEQYF.

The chain is built from TRBV19 and TRBJ2-2; TRBD2 matches 15 bases. This CDR3 has 19 residues. Looked up from germline, CDR1 is LNHDA and CDR2 is SQIVND (reference sequence). Losses at the gene ends were 0 bases for V and 5 bases for J; bases not matched to a gene: 7. Here the CDR3 reads CASSIDWTSGRAWTGELFF. CDR3 bases: TGTGCCAGTAGTATAGATTGGACTAGCGGGAGGGCCTGGACCGGGGAGCTGTTTTTT.

V usage is TRBV12-5 and J usage is TRBJ1-6; tentatively, D is TRBD1 (5 bases). Deletions cut 7 bases from V and 12 bases from J, with 13 bases between. Looked up from germline, CDR1 is LGHNT and CDR2 is FRNRAP. This CDR3 contains 12 residues. The CDR3 spells CASDGEGEPLHF. DNA of the CDR3: TGTGCTAGTGACGGGGAAGGGGAACCCCTCCACTTT.

The V call is TRBV5-4, the J call TRBJ2-2, with 9 bases lining up with TRBD2. The germline V gene encodes CDR1 SGHNT and CDR2 YYREEE (reference sequence). The V segment lost 2 bases and the J segment 5 bases; nucleotides outside the gene matches: 4. CDR3 size: 15 residues. CDR3 region: CASSFGGGETGELFF. CDR3 nucleotide sequence: TGTGCCAGCAGCTTCGGCGGGGGGGAGACCGGGGAGCTGTTTTTT.

This clone was detected only once. The chain carries TRBV6-2 or TRBV6-3 and TRBJ2-7; weak D call: TRBD2 (6 bases). Trimming cost V 2 bases and J 2 bases, with 10 bases left between them. The CDR3 covers 14 residues. Germline V gene lookup returns CDR1 MNHEY and CDR2 SVGEGT. The CDR3 here is CASSYGTHPYEQYF. DNA of the CDR3: TGTGCCAGCAGTTACGGGACTCACCCCTACGAGCAGTACTTC.

V usage is TRBV20-1 and J usage is TRBJ1-1, with D possibly being TRBD1 (5 bases). The CDR3 is 12 amino acids. CDR1 is DFQATT and CDR2 is SNEGSKA in the germline V gene (reference sequence). V was clipped by 3 bases and J by 4 bases, with 9 bases between them. The CDR3 loop reads CSASDSFTEAFF. DNA for the CDR3: TGCAGTGCTAGTGACAGTTTCACTGAAGCTTTCTTT.